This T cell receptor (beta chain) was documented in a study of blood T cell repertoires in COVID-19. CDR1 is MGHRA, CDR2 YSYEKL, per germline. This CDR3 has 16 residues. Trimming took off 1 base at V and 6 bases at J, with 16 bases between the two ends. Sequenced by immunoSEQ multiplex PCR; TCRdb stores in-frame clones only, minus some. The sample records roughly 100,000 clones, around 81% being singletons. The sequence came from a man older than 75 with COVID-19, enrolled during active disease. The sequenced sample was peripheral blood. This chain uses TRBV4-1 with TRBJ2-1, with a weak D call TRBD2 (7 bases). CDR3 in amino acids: CASSQVRGGAFNEQFF. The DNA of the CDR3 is TGCGCCAGCAGCCAAGTTCGCGGGGGCGCTTTCAATGAGCAGTTCTTC.